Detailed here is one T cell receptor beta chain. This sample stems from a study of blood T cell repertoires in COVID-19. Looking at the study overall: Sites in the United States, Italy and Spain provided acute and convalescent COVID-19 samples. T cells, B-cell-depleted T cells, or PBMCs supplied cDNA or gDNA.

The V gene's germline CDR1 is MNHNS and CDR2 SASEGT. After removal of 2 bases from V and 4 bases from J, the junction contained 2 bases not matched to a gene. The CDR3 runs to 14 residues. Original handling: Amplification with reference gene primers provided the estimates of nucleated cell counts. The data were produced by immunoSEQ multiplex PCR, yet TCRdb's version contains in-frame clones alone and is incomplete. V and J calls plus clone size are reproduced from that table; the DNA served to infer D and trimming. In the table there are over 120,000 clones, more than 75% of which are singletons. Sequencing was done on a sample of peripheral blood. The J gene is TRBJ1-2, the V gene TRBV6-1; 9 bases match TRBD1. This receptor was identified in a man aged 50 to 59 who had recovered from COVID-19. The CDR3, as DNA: TGTGCCAGCAGTGAACAGACAGGGGGCTATGGCTACACCTTC. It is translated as CASSEQTGGYGYTF.